This T cell receptor beta chain was profiled in a study of monozygotic twins with inflammatory bowel disease. Points from the study as a whole: Concordant and discordant twins showed no difference in repertoire similarity, possibly from limited power.

About this clonotype itself: Its antigen is unidentified.

From germline, CDR1 is LNHNV and CDR2 YYDKDF (reference sequence). This CDR3 comprises 18 residues. A template switching step added UMIs, each with a 6-nucleotide sample barcode. After re-calling the 5' RACE reads, TCRdb lists one entry per CDR3 protein, DNA absent. The sample has over 100,000 distinct CDR3 sequences. The sequence was collected from a human donor with ulcerative colitis or Crohn's disease, or a healthy co-twin of an affected twin (not recorded which). The chain uses TRBV15 and TRBJ1-2; TCRdb names TRBD1, which stays unverified in the absence of DNA. The sample comprised blood. The CDR3 region is CATSRVEGDTGASYGYTF.